Sequencing of this T cell receptor (beta chain) was carried out in a study of T cells generated in artificial thymic organoids (dated by TCRdb to about 2017). Background for the entire study: The study compared TCR alpha and beta CDR3 repertoires of CD8 single positive T cells derived from in vitro artificial thymic organoids with the repertoires of thymic and peripheral blood naive CD8 T cells. Displayed repertoire sequencing data were described as representative of three independent experiments. Summary of the overall study and its limitations: Organoid-derived CD8 single positive T cells showed physiological TCR clonotype diversity comparable to thymic and blood naive CD8 T cells. No skewed Valpha or Vbeta usage was observed in organoid-derived T cells, a finding that argues against dominance of unconventional lineages or clonal expansions.

TCRalpha and TCRbeta libraries were amplified in separate semi-nested PCR reactions using Advantage 2 and reverse primers located in the TRAC or TRBC constant regions. The amount of total RNA used for first-strand cDNA synthesis ranged from about 3.5 to 500 ng. TCR cDNA libraries were generated by 5'-RACE using the SMARTer PCR cDNA Synthesis kit, with a poly-dT primer for first-strand synthesis. Semi-nested constant-region reverse primers carried 5-nucleotide sample-specific barcodes, and products were cleaned with the Zymo DNA Clean and Concentrator-5 kit. Up to ten barcoded samples were pooled, ligated to Illumina adaptors and sequenced as 2 x 150 bp paired-end reads on an Illumina MiSeq. Processing in the source paper ran as follows. After demultiplexing, reads were aligned with BLAT to a custom library containing all human TRAV, TRAJ, TRBV, TRBD and TRBJ combinations from IMGT. The best BLAT hits were picked using pslCDnaFilter (-maxAligns=1, -ignoreIntrons), and custom Perl scripts were used to calculate clonotype frequencies. TCRdb reprocessing: public reads trimmed at Q25 with fastp, clones called with MiXCR, in-frame beta chains kept. Identical CDR3 proteins give one entry, which carries the most common genes and DNA. The V and J calls were determined by TCRdb, not by the authors. The sample table holds fewer than 9,500 distinct CDR3 sequences, of which roughly a quarter were seen once. Less than 3.5% of the sample belongs to the ten largest clones.

Including the terminal cysteine and phenylalanine, the CDR3 comprises 15 residues. Only the CDR3 part of the read is kept: 45 bases, read in frame from the first base. CDR1 and CDR2 were assigned from the germline V gene as KGHSH and LQKENI. The trim is 2 bases for V and 6 bases for J, with a gap of 11 bases between the germline ends. With respect to this clonotype: No antigen is known for it. Within one base of it there is no much larger clone, and no base qualities were kept.

To build artificial thymic organoids, human HSPCs were aggregated with MS5 murine stromal cells transduced with human DLL1, and the aggregates were cultured at an air-liquid interface. Hematopoietic stem and progenitor cells that were CD34+CD3-, FACS-purified and depleted of residual T cells served as the seed cells for the organoids. The culture medium for the organoids was serum-free RB27, which consists of RPMI 1640 supplemented with B27, FLT3L, IL-7 and ascorbic acid. Before RNA extraction, CD3+TCRalphabeta+CD8 single positive T cells from both organoids and thymus were sorted by FACS. For each sample, the RNeasy Micro kit was used to purify total RNA from approximately 40,000 to 200,000 sorted cells, and RNA quality was checked on an Agilent RNA 6000 Nano chip.

The sequencing sample was made of naive CD8+ T cells grown in artificial thymic organoids from cord blood stem and progenitor cells. The cell subset or site label, as the study defines it: CD3+TCRalphabeta+CD8SP T cells; for blood, CD45RO-CCR7+ naive CD8+ T cells. The TCR originated in a human donor who gave cord blood stem cells for thymic organoid culture, a cardiac surgery patient who gave postnatal thymus, or a blood donor (not recorded which). The chain uses TRBV18 and TRBJ1-6; confidence is insufficient to name the D gene. The CDR3 region has the sequence CASSPYGRFNSPLHF. At the DNA level, the sequence is TGTGCCAGCTCACCATACGGCCGATTTAATTCACCCCTCCACTTT. The full variable domain, completed from the reference TRBV18 and TRBJ1-6 proteins outside the CDR3, reads NAGVMQNPRHLVRRRGQEARLRCSPMKGHSHVYWYRQLPEEGLKFMVYLQKENIIDESGMPKERFSAEFPKEGPSILRIQQVVRGDSAAYFCASSPYGRFNSPLHFGNGTRLTVT.